One sample yielded the 13 T cell receptor beta chains listed below, sequenced in a study of T cell responses to AZD1222 COVID-19 vaccine. Assay: immunoSEQ multiplex PCR; the TCRdb copy retains only in-frame clones and omits some. The table records tens of thousands of clones, around 90% of them present only once. The starting material was peripheral blood, obtained 28 days after the second AZD1222 dose. These receptors were obtained from an adult who received the AZD1222 COVID-19 vaccine.

The DNA of the CDR3 is TGCGCCAGCAGCTTGGTGCAGGGGGGAACTAATGAAAAACTGTTTTTT. Translation: CASSLVQGGTNEKLFF. The chain links TRBV5-1 to TRBJ1-4, with TRBD1 matching over 7 bases. The CDR3 consists of 16 residues. Per germline, CDR1 SGHRS and CDR2 YFSETQ. V trimming: 0 bases; J trimming: 1 base; junction bases outside the gene matches: 3.

This clone occurred a few times. The chain uses TRBV21-1 and TRBJ2-5; the table names TRBD1, a call not compared with the DNA. TRBV21-1 is a documented pseudogene. The CDR3 covers 16 residues. CDR3 loop: CASSKVWGTNGETQYF. CDR3 coding DNA: TGTGCCAGCAGCAAGGTCTGGGGCACGAATGGGGAGACCCAGTACTTC.

The J gene is TRBJ1-2, the V gene TRBV30; TRBD1 aligns across 8 bases. V was pared by 0 bases and J by 3 bases, with 6 bases of the junction left unmatched. This CDR3 has 15 amino acids. The germline V gene encodes CDR1 GTSNPN and CDR2 SVGIG (reference sequence). The CDR3 sequence: CAWSVLNRGDYGYTF. The CDR3 DNA follows: TGTGCCTGGAGTGTACTGAACAGGGGGGACTATGGCTACACCTTC.

This clone was seen only once. The V call is TRBV18, the J call TRBJ2-3, with D possibly being TRBD1 (5 bases). Germline loops: CDR1 KGHSH, CDR2 LQKENI. Trimming removed 1 base from V and 0 bases from J, with 11 bases in between. This CDR3 contains 16 residues. The CDR3 nucleotides are TGTGCCAGCTCACCACAGGGGTTGTCTAGCACAGATACGCAGTATTTT. It is translated as CASSPQGLSSTDTQYF.

The V and J genes are TRBV3-1 (or the pseudogene TRBV3-2) and TRBJ2-3; D gene unclear. The V end lost 0 bases, the J end lost 14 bases, and 18 bases lay between the germline ends. The CDR3 runs to 14 residues. CDR1 and CDR2 (germline): LGHDT, YNNKEL (reference sequence). CDR3 nucleotide sequence: TGTGCCAGCAGCCAAGATTCGGAAGGGCAACAGCGGTATTTT. Its protein is CASSQDSEGQQRYF.

J is TRBJ2-3 and V is TRBV5-1; possible D gene TRBD1, 6 bases. Looked up from germline, CDR1 is SGHRS and CDR2 is YFSETQ. Trimming shortened V by 0 bases and J by 2 bases, and 10 bases separated the two germline ends. The CDR3 consists of 15 residues. Written as DNA, the CDR3 is TGCGCCAGCAGCTTGGTTGACAGGCACACAGATACGCAGTATTTT. Protein product: CASSLVDRHTDTQYF.

The chain uses TRBV27 and TRBJ1-2, with 8 bases matching TRBD1. Germline V gene data show CDR1 as MNHEY and CDR2 as SMNVEV (reference sequence). The junction had 4 bases not matched to a gene; V was cut back by 6 bases and J by 4 bases. The CDR3 is 13 amino acids. The CDR3 DNA sequence: TGTGCCAGCAGGCCAACAGGGGGCTATGGCTACACCTTC. Translating it yields CASRPTGGYGYTF.

The chain carries TRBV11-3 and TRBJ1-1; D uncertain. The CDR3 has 15 amino acids. Germline CDR1 reads SGHNT; CDR2 reads YENEEA. Trimming shortened V by 4 bases and J by 4 bases, and 16 bases separated the two germline ends. The CDR3 DNA sequence: TGTGCCAGCAGCTCCAAGGATAGGTGGGGCACTGAAGCTTTCTTT. Translation gives CASSSKDRWGTEAFF.

This chain connects TRBV7-6 to TRBJ2-2; 9 bases map to TRBD1. Per the germline V gene, CDR1 is SGHVS and CDR2 is FNYEAQ. The CDR3 has 15 residues. J gave up 3 bases and V 6 bases, and 5 bases lay outside the gene matches. The CDR3 DNA is TGTGCCAGCAGACGGGACAGGGCGGACACCGGGGAGCTGTTTTTT. The encoded protein is CASRRDRADTGELFF.

The chain joins TRBV7-2 to TRBJ1-5, with D unresolved. Germline V CDR1 and CDR2: SGHTA, FQGNSA. The V and J ends lost 5 bases and 7 bases respectively, with 12 bases between them. This CDR3 is built from 13 residues. The CDR3 here is CASSPRWFQPQHF. The DNA of the CDR3 is TGTGCCAGCAGCCCTCGTTGGTTCCAGCCCCAGCATTTT.

V usage is TRBV2 and J usage is TRBJ1-3, with TRBD1 matching over 8 bases. This CDR3 spans 15 amino acids. V gave up 7 bases and J gave up 0 bases; unmatched junction bases: 5. Germline V gives CDR1 SNHLY, CDR2 FYNNEI. In DNA form, the CDR3 reads TGTGCCAGCAACCAGGGGGCCTACTCTGGAAACACCATATATTTT. It encodes CASNQGAYSGNTIYF.

The chain is built from TRBV27 and TRBJ1-6, with D tentatively TRBD1 (5 bases). Germline V gene sequence: CDR1 MNHEY, CDR2 SMNVEV (reference sequence). The germline V and J ends were trimmed by 6 bases and 10 bases, with 13 bases remaining between them. CDR3 size: 13 residues. CDR3 protein: CASSNRYYSPLHF. CDR3 coding DNA: TGTGCCAGCAGCAACAGGTATTACTCACCCCTCCACTTT.

This clone was picked up one time. This chain links TRBV2 with TRBJ1-2; TRBD1 is a possible D gene (5 bases). The CDR3 has 14 residues. Trimming cost V 5 bases and J 8 bases, with 18 bases left between them. Germline V gives CDR1 SNHLY, CDR2 FYNNEI. The CDR3 DNA follows: TGTGCCAGCAGTTCGAGGGCAGGGACGGAAGGCTACACCTTC. Amino acids: CASSSRAGTEGYTF.